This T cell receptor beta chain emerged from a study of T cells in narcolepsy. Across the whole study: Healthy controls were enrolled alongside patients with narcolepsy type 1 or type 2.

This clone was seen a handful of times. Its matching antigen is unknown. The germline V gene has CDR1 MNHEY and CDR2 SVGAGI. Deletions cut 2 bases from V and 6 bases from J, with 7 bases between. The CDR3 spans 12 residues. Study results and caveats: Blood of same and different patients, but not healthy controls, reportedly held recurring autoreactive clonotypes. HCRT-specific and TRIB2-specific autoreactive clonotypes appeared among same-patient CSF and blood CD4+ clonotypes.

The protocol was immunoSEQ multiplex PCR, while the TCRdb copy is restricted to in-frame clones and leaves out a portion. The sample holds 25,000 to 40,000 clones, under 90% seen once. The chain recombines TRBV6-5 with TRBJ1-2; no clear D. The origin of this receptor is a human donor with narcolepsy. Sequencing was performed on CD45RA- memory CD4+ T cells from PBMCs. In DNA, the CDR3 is TGTGCCAGCAGTTACGCACCGAATGGCTACACCTTC. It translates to CASSYAPNGYTF.